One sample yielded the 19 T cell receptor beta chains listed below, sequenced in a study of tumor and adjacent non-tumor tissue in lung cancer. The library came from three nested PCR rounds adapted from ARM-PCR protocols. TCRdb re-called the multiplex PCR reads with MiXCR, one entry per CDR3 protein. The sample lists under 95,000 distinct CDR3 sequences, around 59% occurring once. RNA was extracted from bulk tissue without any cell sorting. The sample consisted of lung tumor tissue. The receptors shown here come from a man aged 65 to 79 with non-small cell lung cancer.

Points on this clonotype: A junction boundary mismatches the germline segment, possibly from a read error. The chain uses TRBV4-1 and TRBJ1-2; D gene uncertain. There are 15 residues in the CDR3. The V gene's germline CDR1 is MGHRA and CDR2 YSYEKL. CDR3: CASSQMRTGYYDYTF. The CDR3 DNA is TGCGCCAGCAGCCAAATGCGCACCGGGTACTATGACTACACCTTC.

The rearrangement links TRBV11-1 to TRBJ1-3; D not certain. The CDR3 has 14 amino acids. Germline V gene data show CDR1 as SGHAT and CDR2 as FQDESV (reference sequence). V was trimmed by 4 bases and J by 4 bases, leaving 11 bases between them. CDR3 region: CASSSRSEGNTIYF. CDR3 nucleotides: TGTGCCAGCAGCTCACGTTCCGAGGGAAACACCATATATTTT. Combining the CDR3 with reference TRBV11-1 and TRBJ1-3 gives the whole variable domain EAEVAQSPRYKITEKSQAVAFWCDPISGHATLYWYRQILGQGPELLVQFQDESVVDDSQLPKDRFSAERLKGVDSTLKIQPAELGDSAMYLCASSSRSEGNTIYFGEGSWLTVV.

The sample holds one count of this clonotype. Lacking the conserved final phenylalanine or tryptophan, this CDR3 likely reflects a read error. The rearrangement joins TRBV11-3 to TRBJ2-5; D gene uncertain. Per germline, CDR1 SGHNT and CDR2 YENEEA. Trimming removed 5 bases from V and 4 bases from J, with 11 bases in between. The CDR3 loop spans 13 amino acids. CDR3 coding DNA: TGTGCCAGCAGCCTAGGCTTGGGAGAGACCCAGTACATT. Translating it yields CASSLGLGETQYI.

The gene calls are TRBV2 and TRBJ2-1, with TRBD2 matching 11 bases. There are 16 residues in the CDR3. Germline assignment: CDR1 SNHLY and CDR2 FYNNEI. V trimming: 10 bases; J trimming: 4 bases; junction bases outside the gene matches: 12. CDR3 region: CANSVASGGYYNEQFF. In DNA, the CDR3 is TGTGCCAACAGCGTGGCTAGCGGGGGGTATTACAATGAGCAGTTCTTC.

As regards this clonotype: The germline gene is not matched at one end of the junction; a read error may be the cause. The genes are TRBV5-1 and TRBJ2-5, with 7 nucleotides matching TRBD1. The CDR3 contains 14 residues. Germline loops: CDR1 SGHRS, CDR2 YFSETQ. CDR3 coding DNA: TGCGCCGGCAGTCCAGGGGGTCGGCGAGAGACCCAGTACTTC. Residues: CAGSPGGRRETQYF.

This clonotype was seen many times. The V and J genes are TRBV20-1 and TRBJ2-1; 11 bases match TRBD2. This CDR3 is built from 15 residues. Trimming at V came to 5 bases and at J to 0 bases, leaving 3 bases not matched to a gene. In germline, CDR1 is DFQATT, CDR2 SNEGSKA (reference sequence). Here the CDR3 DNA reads TGCAGTGCTCGACTAGCGGGGAGCTCCTACAATGAGCAGTTCTTC. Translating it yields CSARLAGSSYNEQFF.

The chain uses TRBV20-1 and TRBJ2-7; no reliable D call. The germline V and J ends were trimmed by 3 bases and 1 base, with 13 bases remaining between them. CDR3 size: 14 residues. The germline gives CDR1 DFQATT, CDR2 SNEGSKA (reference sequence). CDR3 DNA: TGCAGTGCTAGGGCCGACAAGAATTCCTACGAGCAGTACTTC. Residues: CSARADKNSYEQYF.

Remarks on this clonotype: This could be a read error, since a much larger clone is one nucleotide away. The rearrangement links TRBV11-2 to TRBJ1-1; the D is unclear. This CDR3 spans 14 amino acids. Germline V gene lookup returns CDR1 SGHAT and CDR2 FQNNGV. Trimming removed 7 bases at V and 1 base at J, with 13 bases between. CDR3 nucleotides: TGTGCCAGCAACCTCGGGTTCTCGAACACTGAAGCTTTCTTT. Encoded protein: CASNLGFSNTEAFF.

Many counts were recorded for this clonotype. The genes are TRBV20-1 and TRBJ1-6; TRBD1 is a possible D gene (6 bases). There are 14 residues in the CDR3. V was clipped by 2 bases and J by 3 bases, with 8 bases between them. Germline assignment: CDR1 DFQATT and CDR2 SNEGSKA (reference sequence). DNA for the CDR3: TGCAGTGCTAGAACGGACAGCTATAATTCACCCCTCCACTTT. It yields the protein CSARTDSYNSPLHF.

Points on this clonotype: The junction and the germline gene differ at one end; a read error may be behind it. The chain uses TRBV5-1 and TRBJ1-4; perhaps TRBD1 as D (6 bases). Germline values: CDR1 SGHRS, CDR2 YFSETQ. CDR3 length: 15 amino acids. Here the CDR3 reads CVSNPNRVANEKLFF. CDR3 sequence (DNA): TGCGTCAGCAACCCAAACAGGGTGGCTAATGAAAAACTGTTTTTT.

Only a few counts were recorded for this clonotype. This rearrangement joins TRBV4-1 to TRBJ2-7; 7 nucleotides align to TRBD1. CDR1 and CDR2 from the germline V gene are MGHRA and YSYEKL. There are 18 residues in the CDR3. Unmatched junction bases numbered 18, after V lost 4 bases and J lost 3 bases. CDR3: CASSRVTGSSNYGYEQYF. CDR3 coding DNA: TGCGCCAGCAGCCGAGTGACAGGGTCCTCTAACTATGGCTACGAGCAGTACTTC.

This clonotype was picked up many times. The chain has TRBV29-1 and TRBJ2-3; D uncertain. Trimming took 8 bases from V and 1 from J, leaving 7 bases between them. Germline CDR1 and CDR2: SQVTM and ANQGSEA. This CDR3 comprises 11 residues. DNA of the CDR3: TGCAGCTCCAGAGGCACAGATACGCAGTATTTT. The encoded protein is CSSRGTDTQYF.

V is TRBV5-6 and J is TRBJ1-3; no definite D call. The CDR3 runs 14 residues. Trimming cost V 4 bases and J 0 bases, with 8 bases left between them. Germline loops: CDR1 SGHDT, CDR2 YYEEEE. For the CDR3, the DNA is TGTGCCAGCAGCCGAGGAAACTCTGGAAACACCATATATTTT. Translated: CASSRGNSGNTIYF. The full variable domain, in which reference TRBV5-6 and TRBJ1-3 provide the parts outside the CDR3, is DAGVTQSPTHLIKTRGQQVTLRCSPKSGHDTVSWYQQALGQGPQFIFQYYEEEERQRGNFPDRFSGHQFPNYSSELNVNALLLGDSALYLCASSRGNSGNTIYFGEGSWLTVV.

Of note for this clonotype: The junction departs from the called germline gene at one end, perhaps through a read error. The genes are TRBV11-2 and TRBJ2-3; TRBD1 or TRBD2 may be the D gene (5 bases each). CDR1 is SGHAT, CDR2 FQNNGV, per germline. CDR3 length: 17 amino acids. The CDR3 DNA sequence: TGTGTCAGCGGCCCAATTCAGGGCACCAAGGTCACAGATACGCAATATTTT. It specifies CVSGPIQGTKVTDTQYF.

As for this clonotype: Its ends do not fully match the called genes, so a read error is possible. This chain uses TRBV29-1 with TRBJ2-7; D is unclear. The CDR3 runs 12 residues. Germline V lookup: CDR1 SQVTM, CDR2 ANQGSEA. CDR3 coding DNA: TGCAGCGTTGAGTTCAGGCCCTACGAGCAATACTTC. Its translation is CSVEFRPYEQYF.

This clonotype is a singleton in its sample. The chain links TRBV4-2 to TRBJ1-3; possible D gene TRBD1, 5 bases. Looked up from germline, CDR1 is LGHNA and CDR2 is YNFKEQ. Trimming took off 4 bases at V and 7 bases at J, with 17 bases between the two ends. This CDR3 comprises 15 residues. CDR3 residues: CASSRRRGNGNTIYF. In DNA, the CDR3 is TGTGCCAGCAGCCGACGACGGGGCAATGGGAACACCATATATTTT.

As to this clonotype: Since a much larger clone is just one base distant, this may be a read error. The CDR3 region has the DNA TGTGCCGGCAGCCCAACGAGGCAGGGGTACACTGAAGCTTTCTTT. Protein sequence: CAGSPTRQGYTEAFF. The chain carries TRBV7-8 and TRBJ1-1; TRBD1 might be the D (6 bases). The germline CDR1 and CDR2 sequences are SGHVS and FQNEAQ. There are 15 residues in the CDR3.

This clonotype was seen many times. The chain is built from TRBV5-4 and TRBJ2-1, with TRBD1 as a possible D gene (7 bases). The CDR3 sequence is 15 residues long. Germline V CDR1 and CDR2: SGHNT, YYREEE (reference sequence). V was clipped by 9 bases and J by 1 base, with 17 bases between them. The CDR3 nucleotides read TGTGCCACCTATCAACAGGGGAGGTCCTACAATGAGCAGTTCTTC. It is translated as CATYQQGRSYNEQFF.

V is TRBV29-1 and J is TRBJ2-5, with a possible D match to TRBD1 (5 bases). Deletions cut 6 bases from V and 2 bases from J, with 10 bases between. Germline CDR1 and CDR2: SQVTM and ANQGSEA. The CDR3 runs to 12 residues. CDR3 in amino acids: CSVGRLQETQYF. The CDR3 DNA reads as TGCAGCGTGGGGCGATTGCAAGAGACCCAGTACTTC.